These 29 T cell receptor beta chains originate from one sample sequenced in a study of T cell responses to AZD1222 COVID-19 vaccine (dated by TCRdb to the early 2020s). What this sample's time point label stands for: baseline before first vaccination. The treatment or condition label for this specimen denotes: meningococcal conjugate vaccine given as trial control. Libraries were made using the immunoSEQ multiplex PCR assay. TCRdb obtained this table from immuneACCESS and retained in-frame rearrangements with V and J assigned. These tables miss some clones; where compared with another copy, unresolved V genes account for less than half of the shortfall, and the remainder is unexplained. In this sample the table shows 150,000 to 170,000 clones, about 90% of which occur a single time. The top ten hold 5.5% to 6% of the sample. The sequencing used peripheral blood, collected on day 0 of MenACWY control vaccination. The receptors derive from an adult in good health.

The chain recombines TRBV7-8 with TRBJ1-6; 7 bases map to TRBD1. This CDR3 spans 14 amino acids. Losses at the gene ends were 5 bases for V and 10 bases for J; bases not matched to a gene: 8. Germline V CDR1 and CDR2: SGHVS, FQNEAQ. Written as DNA, the CDR3 is TGTGCCAGCAGCCCCCGGGACAGCAACTCACCCCTCCACTTT. Translated, it gives CASSPRDSNSPLHF.

This CDR3 is CATAQGYEQYF. The CDR3 DNA reads as TGTGCCACTGCACAGGGTTACGAGCAGTACTTC. The chain joins TRBV24-1 to TRBJ2-7; a possible D gene is TRBD1 (6 bases). Trimming took 10 bases from V and 4 from J, leaving 10 bases between them. The CDR3 length is 11 residues. Germline values: CDR1 KGHDR, CDR2 SFDVKD.

This chain joins TRBV19 and TRBJ1-1; D might be TRBD1 (6 bases). Trimming cost V 9 bases and J 1 base, with 15 bases left between them. The germline V gene has CDR1 LNHDA and CDR2 SQIVND (reference sequence). This CDR3 region has 14 residues. CDR3 sequence: CAREFRGRNTEAFF. In DNA, the CDR3 is TGTGCCAGAGAGTTCAGGGGAAGGAACACTGAAGCTTTCTTT.

This clone appeared a single time. V and J are TRBV27 and TRBJ2-7, with 7 bases fitting TRBD2. The CDR3 is 13 residues long. Looked up from germline, CDR1 is MNHEY and CDR2 is SMNVEV (reference sequence). J gave up 3 bases and V 5 bases, and 4 bases lay outside the gene matches. The CDR3 reads CASSTSAVYEQYF. For the CDR3, the DNA is TGTGCCAGCAGTACTAGCGCGGTCTACGAGCAGTACTTC.

This clone showed up just a few times. As DNA, the CDR3 is TGTGCCACCAAACACGGGGGCGAAGAGACCCAGTACTTC. As protein: CATKHGGEETQYF. The rearrangement links TRBV3-1 (or the pseudogene TRBV3-2) to TRBJ2-5; D tentatively fits TRBD1 or TRBD2 (6 bases each). The CDR3 consists of 13 residues. Per germline, CDR1 LGHDT and CDR2 YNNKEL (reference sequence). V was cut by 10 bases and J by 3 bases, with 15 bases left in between.

The chain couples TRBV7-9 to TRBJ2-1, with TRBD2 as a possible D gene (6 bases). CDR1 and CDR2 (germline): SEHNR, FQNEAQ (reference sequence). The CDR3 is 11 amino acids. The ends were cut back, 1 base at V and 15 bases at J, with 10 bases in the middle. CDR3 loop: CASSLEEGRFF. CDR3 nucleotides: TGTGCCAGCAGCTTAGAGGAGGGTCGGTTCTTC.

In its sample, this clone was seen once. A read error is possible here, since a much larger clone lies one base away. The chain joins TRBV2 to TRBJ2-2; no definite D call. Germline lookup yields CDR1 SNHLY and CDR2 FYNNEI. Trimming took 6 bases from V and 9 from J, leaving 14 bases between them. This CDR3 contains 13 residues. This chain's CDR3 is CASRNTRPRELFF. CDR3 nucleotides: TGTGCCAGCAGGAACACTCGACCCAGGGAGCTGTTTTTT.

Written as DNA, the CDR3 is TGCAGCGCCCGATTCAACACTGAAGCTTTCTTT. This gives the protein CSARFNTEAFF. V is TRBV29-1 and J is TRBJ1-1; D ambiguous. This CDR3 spans 11 amino acids. V gave up 7 bases and J gave up 2 bases, with 8 bases separating them. The germline CDR1 and CDR2 sequences are SQVTM and ANQGSEA. Full variable domain (rest looked up from reference TRBV29-1 and TRBJ1-1): SAVISQKPSRDICQRGTSLTIQCQVDSQVTMMFWYRQQPGQSLTLIATANQGSEATYESGFVIDKFPISRPNLTFSTLTVSNMSPEDSSIYLCSARFNTEAFFGQGTRLTVV.

The chain recombines TRBV7-2 with TRBJ1-4; no reliable D call. The V and J ends lost 11 bases and 3 bases respectively, with 13 bases between them. This CDR3 is built from 13 residues. The germline V gene has CDR1 SGHTA and CDR2 FQGNSA. The CDR3 is CASSKGANEKLFF. CDR3 sequence (DNA): TGTGCCTCATCGAAGGGAGCTAATGAAAAACTGTTTTTT.

The genes are TRBV19 and TRBJ1-2; D remains ambiguous. The CDR3 spans 13 residues. Looked up from germline, CDR1 is LNHDA and CDR2 is SQIVND (reference sequence). The V gene lost 3 bases and the J gene lost 5 bases, with 10 bases spanning the gap. DNA of the CDR3: TGTGCCAGTAGTATGCAGACTACATATGGCTACACCTTC. It is translated as CASSMQTTYGYTF.

In its sample, this clone was seen a few times. The chain uses TRBV19 and TRBJ1-1, with D possibly TRBD1 on 6 matching bases. This CDR3 region has 13 residues. Germline values: CDR1 LNHDA, CDR2 SQIVND (reference sequence). V shed 4 bases and J shed 9 bases, with 15 bases lying between them. CDR3 DNA sequence: TGTGCCAGTAGTACAGGGGAAAAAGTGAAAGCTTTCTTT. This sequence encodes CASSTGEKVKAFF.

This clone has only a few counts. This rearrangement joins TRBV4-1 to TRBJ1-1, with a weak D call TRBD1 (5 bases). The V end lost 5 bases, the J end lost 11 bases, and 15 bases lay between the germline ends. The CDR3 has 12 residues. Germline V lookup: CDR1 MGHRA, CDR2 YSYEKL. CDR3 DNA: TGCGCCAGCAGCATGCCGGGACCGATGGCTTTCTTT. Amino acid sequence: CASSMPGPMAFF.

This chain links TRBV30 with TRBJ2-5, with D perhaps matching TRBD1 (6 bases). Trimming took 3 bases from V and 6 from J, leaving 11 bases between them. The CDR3 length is 12 residues. Germline-derived CDR1 and CDR2 are GTSNPN and SVGIG (reference sequence). The CDR3 is CAWRGGSKTQYF. CDR3 DNA: TGTGCCTGGAGAGGGGGATCGAAGACCCAGTACTTC.

The chain recombines TRBV5-8 with TRBJ2-6, with 10 bases matching TRBD1. V lost 2 bases, J lost 2 bases, and 4 bases stayed unmatched. The germline V gene encodes CDR1 SGHTS and CDR2 YDEGEE. CDR3 length: 17 residues. CDR3 in DNA: TGTGCCAGCAGCTTCGGGACAGGGGCCCCTGGGGCCAACGTCCTGACTTTC. Protein: CASSFGTGAPGANVLTF.

The chain employs TRBV7-9 and TRBJ2-3; 13 bases are shared with TRBD2. Per the germline V gene, CDR1 is SEHNR and CDR2 is FQNEAQ (reference sequence). V was clipped by 7 bases and J by 9 bases; unmatched bases: 25. The CDR3 runs to 20 residues. Here the CDR3 reads CASTRTPGLAGVGHWGTQYF. CDR3 bases: TGTGCCAGCACCCGCACCCCAGGACTAGCGGGAGTCGGGCATTGGGGGACGCAGTATTTT. The variable domain in full, completed from reference TRBV7-9 and TRBJ2-3, reads DTGVSQNPRHKITKRGQNVTFRCDPISEHNRLYWYRQTLGQGPEFLTYFQNEAQLEKSRLLSDRFSAERPKGSFSTLEIQRTEQGDSAMYLCASTRTPGLAGVGHWGTQYFGPGTRLTVL.

The chain uses TRBV13 and TRBJ1-3; D is ambiguous. Germline V gives CDR1 PRHDT, CDR2 FYEKMQ (reference sequence). CDR3 size: 15 residues. V shed 1 base and J shed 0 bases, with 7 bases lying between them. CDR3 sequence (DNA): TGTGCCAGCAGCTTAGAACAATACTCTGGAAACACCATATATTTT. It translates to CASSLEQYSGNTIYF.

Remarks on this clone: One junction end does not reproduce the germline sequence, and a read error may be involved. The gene calls are TRBV11-2 and TRBJ2-2, with a tentative D call TRBD1 (5 bases). The CDR3 has 11 amino acids. The germline V gene encodes CDR1 SGHAT and CDR2 FQNNGV. The CDR3 sequence: CASSLEGPRVF. CDR3 nucleotides: TGTGCCAGCAGCTTAGAGGGGCCTCGGGTTTTT. Complete variable domain (other parts from reference TRBV11-2 and TRBJ2-2): EAGVAQSPRYKIIEKRQSVAFWCNPISGHATLYWYQQILGQGPKLLIQFQNNGVVDDSQLPKDRFSAERLKGVDSTLKIQPAKLEDSAVYLCASSLEGPRVFGEGSRLTVL.

This sequence joins TRBV6-2 or TRBV6-3 and TRBJ1-5; TRBD1 might be the D (5 bases). V gave up 0 bases and J gave up 6 bases, with 15 bases separating them. Germline CDR1 and CDR2: MNHEY and SVGEGT. The CDR3 is 16 residues long. CDR3 loop: CASSYSRVRVSQPQHF. The CDR3 DNA is TGTGCCAGCAGTTACTCGAGGGTCAGGGTCTCTCAGCCCCAGCATTTT.

This clone was detected only once. This sequence joins TRBV30 and TRBJ1-6; D not certain. V lost 4 bases and J 0 bases, leaving 13 bases between the germline ends. This CDR3 comprises 16 residues. Germline CDR1 and CDR2: GTSNPN and SVGIG (reference sequence). CDR3 bases: TGTGCCTGGATTCGTTCAGGAAGCTCCTATAATTCACCCCTCCACTTT. This encodes CAWIRSGSSYNSPLHF.

V is TRBV19 and J is TRBJ1-1, with D perhaps TRBD1 (6 bases). CDR3 length: 14 amino acids. V was cut by 7 bases and J by 5 bases, with 17 bases left in between. CDR1 and CDR2 (germline): LNHDA, SQIVND (reference sequence). CDR3 DNA sequence: TGTGCCAGTATCCGCGGGGGGCGTGGTACTGAAGCTTTCTTT. It codes for CASIRGGRGTEAFF.

This clone was found once. V gene TRBV29-1 combines with J gene TRBJ1-2; 7 bases match TRBD1. The J segment lost 6 bases and the V segment lost 8 bases, leaving 3 bases of the junction unmatched. The germline V gene has CDR1 SQVTM and CDR2 ANQGSEA. CDR3 length: 10 residues. The CDR3 region is CSTGDDGYTF. DNA for the CDR3: TGCAGCACAGGGGACGATGGCTACACCTTC.

The rearrangement uses TRBV11-1 and TRBJ1-1, with D possibly matching TRBD1 (6 bases). The germline CDR1 and CDR2 sequences are SGHAT and FQDESV (reference sequence). The CDR3 sequence is 13 residues long. Trimming shortened V by 5 bases and J by 8 bases, and 15 bases separated the two germline ends. CDR3 sequence reads: CASSQFRQVEAFF. The CDR3 DNA is TGTGCCAGCAGCCAATTTCGACAGGTGGAAGCTTTCTTT.

The chain links TRBV5-4 to TRBJ1-3; D remains ambiguous. V was clipped by 4 bases and J by 7 bases, with 18 bases between them. Germline V CDR1 and CDR2: SGHNT, YYREEE (reference sequence). CDR3 length: 15 residues. The chain's CDR3 is CASSPAGTRSNTIYF. The DNA of the CDR3 is TGTGCCAGCAGCCCTGCAGGCACCCGTAGTAACACCATATATTTT.

This chain joins TRBV24-1 and TRBJ2-2; the match to TRBD2 covers 15 bases. Germline CDR1 and CDR2: KGHDR and SFDVKD. The CDR3 consists of 21 residues. V shed 4 bases and J 9 bases; nucleotides not matched to a gene: 20. CDR3 residues: CATSEQRQAGTSGRSRRELFF. DNA for the CDR3: TGTGCCACCAGTGAGCAGCGACAAGCCGGGACTAGCGGGAGGTCCAGGAGGGAGCTGTTTTTT.

The J gene is TRBJ2-1, the V gene TRBV3-1 (or the pseudogene TRBV3-2); tentatively, D is TRBD1 (5 bases). The V end was cut by 3 bases, the J end by 7 bases, with 10 bases between. This CDR3 comprises 13 residues. Germline-derived CDR1 and CDR2 are LGHDT and YNNKEL (reference sequence). For the CDR3, the DNA is TGTGCCAGCAGCCACGCGACAGTAAATGAGCAGTTCTTC. Translated: CASSHATVNEQFF.

The J gene is TRBJ1-3, the V gene TRBV19, with a tentative D call TRBD1 (5 bases). Per germline, CDR1 LNHDA and CDR2 SQIVND (reference sequence). Deletions cut 5 bases from V and 0 bases from J, with 14 bases between. The length of the CDR3 is 16 residues. The CDR3 coding sequence is TGTGCCAGTAGTTCAAAGGACACGTACTCTGGAAACACCATATATTTT. Residues: CASSSKDTYSGNTIYF.

This clone was seen a single time. The V call is TRBV4-2, the J call TRBJ1-1, with TRBD1 matching over 7 bases. CDR3 size: 15 residues. Trimming took 3 bases from V and 4 from J; bases not matched to a gene: 8. CDR1 LGHNA and CDR2 YNFKEQ come from the germline V gene. The DNA of the CDR3 is TGTGCCAGCAGCCATCAAACAGGGGACCTCACTGAAGCTTTCTTT. It encodes CASSHQTGDLTEAFF.

This chain connects TRBV29-1 to TRBJ1-5, with a possible D match to TRBD1 (6 bases). The CDR3 length is 13 residues. Trimming removed 6 bases from V and 2 bases from J, with 11 bases in between. In germline, CDR1 is SQVTM, CDR2 ANQGSEA. CDR3 in amino acids: CSVATGGNQPQHF. The CDR3 nucleotides read TGCAGCGTCGCGACAGGCGGCAATCAGCCCCAGCATTTT.

The chain employs TRBV11-2 and TRBJ1-5, with a possible D match to TRBD1 (5 bases). Germline V CDR1 and CDR2: SGHAT, FQNNGV. The CDR3 spans 15 residues. V lost 5 bases, J lost 2 bases, and 13 bases lay in between. The CDR3 region is CASSKRGAGNQPQHF. The DNA of the CDR3 is TGTGCCAGCAGCAAAAGAGGGGCAGGCAATCAGCCCCAGCATTTT.